One sample yielded the 20 T cell receptor beta chains listed below, sequenced in a study of T-cell memory formation after mild COVID-19. TCRdb reanalysed the 5' RACE reads using MiXCR and keeps one entry per CDR3 protein. The sample carries around 390,000 distinct CDR3 sequences, 16% recorded once. Material for sequencing was PBMCs or a T cell subset sorted from them (not recorded which). These receptors were taken from a man aged 18-30 years who had mild COVID-19 (a few samples of this study predate the infection). Cell type and time point are not known.

The CDR3 here is CASSLGERYGYTF. The DNA of the CDR3 is TGTGCCAGCAGTTTAGGAGAACGTTATGGCTACACCTTC. The V and J genes are TRBV12-3 or TRBV12-4 and TRBJ1-2; D is undetermined. The V gene lost 1 base and the J gene lost 5 bases, with 8 bases spanning the gap. The CDR3 spans 13 residues.

This clonotype was seen only a few times. V is TRBV4-1 and J is TRBJ2-4, with D uncertain. This CDR3 comprises 18 residues. CDR1 and CDR2 from the germline V gene are MGHRA and YSYEKL. The V and J ends lost 0 bases and 2 bases respectively, with 17 bases between them. DNA of the CDR3: TGCGCCAGCAGCCAAGAAACCCCCGAATCAGTAACCAAAAACATTCAGTACTTC. This sequence encodes CASSQETPESVTKNIQYF.

The rearrangement joins TRBV5-1 to TRBJ1-4; 10 bases align to TRBD1. Germline-derived CDR1 and CDR2 are SGHRS and YFSETQ. The V and J ends lost 5 bases and 7 bases, in that order; junction bases with no gene match: 2. This CDR3 contains 13 residues. The DNA of the CDR3 is TGCGCCAGCAGAGGGACAGGGGCTGAAAAACTGTTTTTT. This sequence encodes CASRGTGAEKLFF. Full variable domain (missing parts from reference TRBV5-1 and TRBJ1-4): KAGVTQTPRYLIKTRGQQVTLSCSPISGHRSVSWYQQTPGQGLQFLFEYFSETQRNKGNFPGRFSGRQFSNSRSEMNVSTLELGDSALYLCASRGTGAEKLFFGSGTQLSVL.

V is TRBV4-3 and J is TRBJ2-2; the D gene is possibly TRBD1 (6 bases). V lost 1 base to trimming and J lost 7 bases, with 13 bases between them. The length of the CDR3 is 15 residues. Germline values: CDR1 LGHNA, CDR2 YSLEER. CDR3 in amino acids: CASSQVQGWGGELFF. In nucleotides, the CDR3 is TGCGCCAGCAGCCAAGTCCAGGGGTGGGGCGGGGAGCTGTTTTTT.

The gene calls are TRBV12-3 or TRBV12-4 and TRBJ2-4; the D gene is possibly TRBD1 (5 bases). This CDR3 comprises 12 residues. Deletions cut 7 bases from V and 6 bases from J, with 10 bases between. In DNA form, the CDR3 reads TGTGCCAGCACTTTTACAGGAAACATTCAGTACTTC. This sequence encodes CASTFTGNIQYF.

V and J are TRBV5-6 and TRBJ2-3; no reliable D call. Germline-derived CDR1 and CDR2 are SGHDT and YYEEEE. Trimming took 3 bases from V and 2 from J, leaving 10 bases between them. CDR3 length equals 14 residues. The CDR3 DNA follows: TGTGCCAGCAGCTCGCCCCGGGCCACAGATACGCAGTATTTT. It yields the protein CASSSPRATDTQYF.

This clonotype has just a few counts. The chain uses TRBV11-2 and TRBJ2-7, with D perhaps matching TRBD1 (5 bases). The germline CDR1 and CDR2 sequences are SGHAT and FQNNGV. CDR3 length equals 12 residues. V gave up 5 bases and J gave up 3 bases, with 8 bases separating them. CDR3 bases: TGTGCCAGCAGCCATGACAGCTACGAGCAGTACTTC. Translating it yields CASSHDSYEQYF.

This clonotype was counted ten times or more. This chain links TRBV20-1 with TRBJ2-5; TRBD2 matches at 13 bases. Germline CDR1 is DFQATT and CDR2 is SNEGSKA (reference sequence). The V and J ends lost 6 bases and 5 bases, in that order; junction bases with no gene match: 6. CDR3 length: 14 amino acids. The CDR3: CSAAKGLAGETQYF. CDR3 sequence (DNA): TGCAGTGCCGCCAAGGGACTAGCGGGGGAGACCCAGTACTTC.

The chain has TRBV29-1 and TRBJ1-6, with D perhaps matching TRBD1 (5 bases). V lost 0 bases to trimming and J lost 17 bases, with 17 bases between them. This CDR3 region has 13 residues. Germline V CDR1 and CDR2: SQVTM, ANQGSEA. The CDR3 nucleotides are TGCAGCGTTGAAGATGGCCTGACCGGGGCTTTCCACTTT. Translated: CSVEDGLTGAFHF.

The CDR3 is CASSLPGVAKNIQYF. In DNA, the CDR3 is TGTGCCAGCAGCTTACCGGGGGTAGCCAAAAACATTCAGTACTTC. This chain joins TRBV7-2 and TRBJ2-4; perhaps TRBD2 as D (6 bases). In germline, CDR1 is SGHTA, CDR2 FQGNSA. V was trimmed by 2 bases and J by 0 bases, leaving 8 bases between them. The length of the CDR3 is 15 residues. The full variable domain, completed using reference TRBV7-2 and TRBJ2-4, is GAGVSQSPSNKVTEKGKDVELRCDPISGHTALYWYRQSLGQGLEFLIYFQGNSAPDKSGLPSDRFSAERTGGSVSTLTIQRTQQEDSAVYLCASSLPGVAKNIQYFGAGTRLSVL.

The V gene is TRBV7-9, the J gene TRBJ1-3; TRBD1 matches 8 bases. The V segment lost 6 bases and the J segment 0 bases; nucleotides outside the gene matches: 4. In germline, CDR1 is SEHNR, CDR2 FQNEAQ (reference sequence). The CDR3 consists of 15 residues. The CDR3 DNA sequence: TGTGCCAGCAGGGACAGGGCCCGCTCTGGAAACACCATATATTTT. The encoded protein is CASRDRARSGNTIYF.

The V call is TRBV20-1, the J call TRBJ2-4; D is tentatively TRBD1 or TRBD2 (6 bases each). CDR3 length: 15 amino acids. V lost 3 bases and J 9 bases, leaving 21 bases between the germline ends. Germline V gene data show CDR1 as DFQATT and CDR2 as SNEGSKA (reference sequence). CDR3 nucleotides: TGCAGTGCTAGCCCCGGTCGGGGGCCAGCGGCCATTCAGTACTTC. Its protein is CSASPGRGPAAIQYF.

This clonotype was observed a few times. This chain uses TRBV6-5 with TRBJ2-7; D might be TRBD1 (6 bases). This CDR3 is built from 14 residues. The germline V gene has CDR1 MNHEY and CDR2 SVGAGI. V dropped 3 bases and J dropped 4 bases, with 13 bases sitting between them. The CDR3 nucleotides are TGTGCCAGCAGTTATTCAACGACAGGTTACGAGCAGTACTTC. This codes for CASSYSTTGYEQYF.

This clonotype appeared a few times. The chain links TRBV12-3 or TRBV12-4 to TRBJ1-2, with 7 nucleotides matching TRBD1. The CDR3 has 11 residues. V was pared by 3 bases and J by 11 bases, with 3 bases of the junction left unmatched. DNA for the CDR3: TGTGCCAGCAGTTTGACAGGGCGATACACCTTC. It translates to CASSLTGRYTF.

This chain links TRBV5-1 with TRBJ2-1; possibly TRBD1 for D (6 bases). CDR1 SGHRS and CDR2 YFSETQ come from the germline V gene. Trimming took 3 bases from V and 7 from J, leaving 20 bases between them. The CDR3 is 16 amino acids. Here the CDR3 DNA reads TGCGCCAGCAGCTCGGGGCTCGACAGGATAGGTAATGAGCAGTTCTTC. Protein sequence: CASSSGLDRIGNEQFF.

The chain couples TRBV4-3 to TRBJ2-1, with 8 bases aligning to TRBD1. This CDR3 region has 19 residues. Losses at the gene ends were 3 bases for V and 4 bases for J; bases not matched to a gene: 17. The germline CDR1 and CDR2 sequences are LGHNA and YSLEER. CDR3 residues: CASSQGHSRTGRGYNEQFF. The CDR3, as DNA: TGCGCCAGCAGCCAGGGCCATTCAAGGACAGGGAGAGGATACAATGAGCAGTTCTTC.

The genes are TRBV7-3 and TRBJ1-2, with TRBD1 matching 7 bases. Trimming removed 5 bases from V and 0 bases from J; junction bases left unmatched: 6. This CDR3 has 15 residues. Germline loops: CDR1 SGHTA, CDR2 FQGTGA. The CDR3 bases are TGTGCCAGCAGCCCAGGGGGGCAGACTAACTATGGCTACACCTTC. This codes for CASSPGGQTNYGYTF.

V is TRBV6-4 and J is TRBJ2-1; the D gene could be TRBD1 or TRBD2 (6 bases each). The CDR3 loop spans 15 amino acids. Germline loops: CDR1 MRHNA, CDR2 SNTAGT. Trimming shortened V by 0 bases and J by 5 bases, and 11 bases separated the two germline ends. CDR3 amino acids: CASSDSGAGNNEQFF. The CDR3 DNA follows: TGTGCCAGCAGTGACTCGGGGGCGGGAAACAATGAGCAGTTCTTC.

In its sample, this clonotype was seen a few times. The rearrangement uses TRBV7-9 and TRBJ2-7; D may be TRBD1 (6 bases). Germline V gene lookup returns CDR1 SEHNR and CDR2 FQNEAQ (reference sequence). This CDR3 is built from 13 residues. V gave up 10 bases and J gave up 5 bases, with 18 bases separating them. The CDR3, as DNA: TGTGCCACCCCCGACGAGGGGGAACACGAGCAGTACTTC. Residues: CATPDEGEHEQYF.

This clonotype turned up a few times. The V gene is TRBV7-2, the J gene TRBJ1-1; D unclear. CDR3 length equals 14 residues. V was pared by 1 base and J by 4 bases, with 10 bases between. CDR1 and CDR2 (germline): SGHTA, FQGNSA. CDR3 protein: CASSLGPGVTEAFF. In DNA form, the CDR3 reads TGTGCCAGCAGCTTAGGGCCCGGGGTCACTGAAGCTTTCTTT. The full variable domain, in which reference TRBV7-2 and TRBJ1-1 provide the parts outside the CDR3, is GAGVSQSPSNKVTEKGKDVELRCDPISGHTALYWYRQSLGQGLEFLIYFQGNSAPDKSGLPSDRFSAERTGGSVSTLTIQRTQQEDSAVYLCASSLGPGVTEAFFGQGTRLTVV.